These 18 T cell receptor beta chains were all obtained from the same sample, sequenced in a study of T cell responses to AZD1222 COVID-19 vaccine. Clones were sequenced by immunoSEQ multiplex PCR, and TCRdb holds only the in-frame ones, with some missing. The data hold roughly 120,000 clones, with approximately 90% observed a single time. The input for sequencing was peripheral blood, taken on day 0 of AZD1222 vaccination. The receptors shown here come from an adult in good health.

In this sample, this clone turned up once. The chain is built from TRBV3-1 (or the pseudogene TRBV3-2) and TRBJ1-6, with D perhaps matching TRBD1 (6 bases). The CDR3 is 15 amino acids. The V end was cut by 4 bases, the J end by 6 bases, with 13 bases between. Germline V gene sequence: CDR1 LGHDT, CDR2 YNNKEL (reference sequence). In DNA form, the CDR3 reads TGTGCCAGCAGCCCACGGGGGGGCCTTAATTCACCCCTCCACTTT. This encodes CASSPRGGLNSPLHF.

The rearrangement joins TRBV5-1 to TRBJ2-5; 12 nucleotides align to TRBD2. V trimming: 0 bases; J trimming: 4 bases; junction bases outside the gene matches: 1. The germline V gene has CDR1 SGHRS and CDR2 YFSETQ. This CDR3 spans 15 amino acids. CDR3 DNA sequence: TGCGCCAGCAGCTTGGGACTAGCGGGAGTAGAGACCCAGTACTTC. Translation: CASSLGLAGVETQYF.

The genes are TRBV14 and TRBJ2-5, with D hard to call. Germline V gives CDR1 SGHDN, CDR2 FVKESK. Trimming stripped 0 bases from V and 5 bases from J, with 7 bases between. The CDR3 covers 13 residues. Written as DNA, the CDR3 is TGTGCCAGCAGCCAAGATAGGGTCGAGACCCAGTACTTC. Residues: CASSQDRVETQYF. Variable domain in full (rest from reference TRBV14 and TRBJ2-5): EAGVTQFPSHSVIEKGQTVTLRCDPISGHDNLYWYRRVMGKEIKFLLHFVKESKQDESGMPNNRFLAERTGGTYSTLKVQPAELEDSGVYFCASSQDRVETQYFGPGTRLLVL.

In DNA form, the CDR3 reads TGTGCCACCAGCAACAGGGGGATTAGCAATCAGCCCCAGCATTTT. As protein: CATSNRGISNQPQHF. This sequence joins TRBV15 and TRBJ1-5; TRBD1 matches 8 bases. The CDR3 runs 15 residues. Per germline, CDR1 LNHNV and CDR2 YYDKDF (reference sequence). The J segment lost 0 bases and the V segment lost 4 bases, leaving 2 bases of the junction unmatched.

This sequence joins TRBV2 and TRBJ2-2; TRBD2 agrees at 9 bases. This CDR3 region has 16 residues. The V and J ends lost 5 bases and 4 bases, in that order; junction bases with no gene match: 8. Germline V gives CDR1 SNHLY, CDR2 FYNNEI. CDR3 region: CASSPHSGRLTGELFF. The CDR3 nucleotides are TGTGCCAGCAGTCCACATAGCGGGAGACTCACCGGGGAGCTGTTTTTT.

The V and J genes are TRBV11-2 and TRBJ1-3, with D unclear. Trimming left V 2 bases short and J 4 bases short, with 9 bases between. CDR1 is SGHAT and CDR2 is FQNNGV in the germline V gene. The CDR3 spans 14 residues. DNA of the CDR3: TGTGCCAGCAGCTTAAATCTTGGGGGAAACACCATATATTTT. As protein: CASSLNLGGNTIYF. Variable domain in full (rest from reference TRBV11-2 and TRBJ1-3): EAGVAQSPRYKIIEKRQSVAFWCNPISGHATLYWYQQILGQGPKLLIQFQNNGVVDDSQLPKDRFSAERLKGVDSTLKIQPAKLEDSAVYLCASSLNLGGNTIYFGEGSWLTVV.

This sequence joins TRBV6-6 and TRBJ2-3; a possible D gene is TRBD2 (5 bases). V was cut by 2 bases and J by 3 bases, with 15 bases left in between. Looked up from germline, CDR1 is MNHNY and CDR2 is SVGAGI (reference sequence). The CDR3 extends over 16 amino acids. This CDR3 reads CASSYGSVGKTDTQYF. CDR3 nucleotides: TGTGCCAGCAGTTACGGGAGTGTTGGAAAAACAGATACGCAGTATTTT.

The V call is TRBV7-9, the J call TRBJ2-1, with 9 bases matching TRBD2. The CDR3 contains 16 residues. V shed 8 bases, J shed 3 bases, and the junction held 11 bases outside the gene matches. The V gene's germline CDR1 is SEHNR and CDR2 FQNEAQ (reference sequence). CDR3: CASGKVSSGNYNEQFF. The DNA of the CDR3 is TGTGCCAGCGGTAAGGTATCTAGCGGGAACTACAATGAGCAGTTCTTC. The whole variable domain, filled in from reference TRBV7-9 and TRBJ2-1, reads DTGVSQNPRHKITKRGQNVTFRCDPISEHNRLYWYRQTLGQGPEFLTYFQNEAQLEKSRLLSDRFSAERPKGSFSTLEIQRTEQGDSAMYLCASGKVSSGNYNEQFFGPGTRLTVL.

The chain links TRBV7-6 to TRBJ1-5, with TRBD1 as a possible D gene (5 bases). Germline CDR1 SGHVS, CDR2 FNYEAQ. The CDR3 covers 15 residues. Trimming pared 1 base from V and 2 bases from J, leaving 9 bases between. The CDR3 region has the DNA TGTGCCAGCAGCTTAGACCCGGGGGGCAATCAGCCCCAGCATTTT. Translated: CASSLDPGGNQPQHF.

The rearrangement joins TRBV28 to TRBJ1-2; TRBD1 matches 7 bases. V trimming: 7 bases; J trimming: 0 bases; junction bases outside the gene matches: 8. The germline gives CDR1 MDHEN, CDR2 SYDVKM. The CDR3 extends over 15 amino acids. The CDR3 DNA follows: TGTGCCAGCAACTACCTGGGACAGTCTAACTATGGCTACACCTTC. This gives the protein CASNYLGQSNYGYTF.

The rearrangement links TRBV2 to TRBJ2-2; 7 bases map to TRBD1. The junction had 7 bases not matched to a gene; V was cut back by 4 bases and J by 5 bases. The CDR3 sequence is 15 residues long. Germline V lookup: CDR1 SNHLY, CDR2 FYNNEI. CDR3 bases: TGTGCCAGCAGTGTTACAGGGGTCTTTACCGGGGAGCTGTTTTTT. Translating gives CASSVTGVFTGELFF.

The chain couples TRBV9 to TRBJ2-7, with D perhaps matching TRBD1 or TRBD2 (5 bases each). CDR1 and CDR2 from the germline V gene are SGDLS and YYNGEE. The V end lost 4 bases, the J end lost 5 bases, and 22 bases lay between the germline ends. The CDR3 is 16 amino acids. CDR3 coding DNA: TGTGCCAGCAGCTCCACGCCGGGATTAGGGACCCACGAGCAGTACTTC. This gives the protein CASSSTPGLGTHEQYF.

This sequence joins TRBV3-1 (or the pseudogene TRBV3-2) and TRBJ1-2; TRBD1 is a possible D gene (6 bases). Trimming shortened V by 4 bases and J by 3 bases, and 12 bases separated the two germline ends. The CDR3 totals 14 residues. Per the germline V gene, CDR1 is LGHDT and CDR2 is YNNKEL (reference sequence). The CDR3 nucleotides read TGTGCCAGCAGCCCCCGGGGGGCTGACTATGGCTACACCTTC. Protein: CASSPRGADYGYTF.

This chain connects TRBV30 to TRBJ1-5, with TRBD1 as a possible D gene (5 bases). Germline CDR1 is GTSNPN and CDR2 is SVGIG (reference sequence). The CDR3 runs to 16 residues. V dropped 3 bases and J dropped 4 bases, with 19 bases sitting between them. CDR3 sequence (DNA): TGTGCCTGGAGCGTAGGGACCGCCCGCGGGAATCAGCCCCAGCATTTT. Translating it yields CAWSVGTARGNQPQHF. The variable domain in full, with the rest retrieved from reference TRBV30 and TRBJ1-5, is SQTIHQWPATLVQPVGSPLSLECTVEGTSNPNLYWYRQAAGRGLQLLFYSVGIGQISSEVPQNLSASRPQDRQFILSSKKLLLSDSGFYLCAWSVGTARGNQPQHFGDGTRLSIL.

V and J are TRBV20-1 and TRBJ2-1; 8 bases line up with TRBD2. The germline gives CDR1 DFQATT, CDR2 SNEGSKA (reference sequence). The CDR3 loop spans 17 amino acids. J was trimmed by 3 bases and V by 3 bases; bases with no gene match: 13. The CDR3 sequence: CSASPLGGGLHYNEQFF. The CDR3 DNA follows: TGCAGTGCTAGTCCCCTCGGGGGGGGACTCCACTACAATGAGCAGTTCTTC.

V usage is TRBV10-1 and J usage is TRBJ2-2; D gene ambiguous. Germline V CDR1 and CDR2: WNHNN, SYGVQD (reference sequence). V gave up 3 bases and J gave up 6 bases, with 8 bases separating them. This CDR3 spans 13 amino acids. The CDR3 here is CASSEFPPGELFF. In nucleotides, the CDR3 is TGCGCCAGCAGTGAATTCCCACCCGGGGAGCTGTTTTTT.

The chain carries TRBV25-1 and TRBJ1-4; 9 bases are a match to TRBD1. V lost 4 bases, J lost 5 bases, and 5 bases stayed unmatched. CDR1 is MGHDK and CDR2 is SYGVNS in the germline V gene. The CDR3 is made up of 15 amino acids. The CDR3 protein is CASSAQTGGNEKLFF. In DNA form, the CDR3 reads TGTGCCAGCAGTGCCCAGACAGGGGGGAATGAAAAACTGTTTTTT.

This chain uses TRBV11-3 with TRBJ2-1, with TRBD2 matching 12 bases. From germline, CDR1 is SGHNT and CDR2 YENEEA. Germline trimming cut 0 bases from V and 1 base from J; bases unmatched to any gene: 4. CDR3 size: 18 residues. The CDR3 sequence: CASSLEWLAGGSYNEQFF. Here the CDR3 DNA reads TGTGCCAGCAGCTTAGAGTGGCTAGCGGGAGGGTCCTACAATGAGCAGTTCTTC.